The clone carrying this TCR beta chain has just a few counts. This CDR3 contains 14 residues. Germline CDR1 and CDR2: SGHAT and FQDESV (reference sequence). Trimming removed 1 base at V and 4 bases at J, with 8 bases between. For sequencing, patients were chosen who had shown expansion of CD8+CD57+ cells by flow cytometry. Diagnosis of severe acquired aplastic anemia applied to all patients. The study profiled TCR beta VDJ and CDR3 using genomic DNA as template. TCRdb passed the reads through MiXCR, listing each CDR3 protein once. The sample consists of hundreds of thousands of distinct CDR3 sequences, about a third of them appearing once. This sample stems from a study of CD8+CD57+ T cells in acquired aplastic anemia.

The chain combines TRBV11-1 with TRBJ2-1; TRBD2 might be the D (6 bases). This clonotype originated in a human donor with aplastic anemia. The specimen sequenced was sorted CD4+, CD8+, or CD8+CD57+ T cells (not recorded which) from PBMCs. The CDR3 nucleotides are TGTGCCAGCAGCTTAGTGCGGGAATACAATGAGCAGTTCTTC. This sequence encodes CASSLVREYNEQFF.